This is a list of T cell receptor beta chains from one sample in a study of shared clonotypes between healthy human individuals. Profiled with immunoSEQ multiplex PCR; TCRdb holds only in-frame clones, not every one. In the table there are some 2,400,000 clones, around 95% of which are singletons. The sample taken for sequencing was naive CD4+ T cells sorted from blood. These receptors all stem from a man younger than 30 in good health. The CDR3 runs from the conserved cysteine through the conserved F or W. Fields, in order: V gene, clone size, CDR3 protein. Size tells how often a clone was seen (once, few, many) or the class of an expanded clone, and some rows leave it out.

TRBV10-3	-	CAISESGQGAYEQYF
TRBV6-5	-	CASSYAQGDTNYGYTF
TRBV5-1	-	CASSNLAGNTIYF
TRBV5-4	-	CASSLYQGGYEQYF
TRBV9	-	CASSVGGTSLGGELFF
TRBV7-9	-	CASSLLAGEGETQYF
TRBV5-1	once	CASSEAGVNEKLFF
TRBV18	-	CASSPIAGGNEQYF
TRBV11-3	-	CASSRPGTGKVYSPLHF
TRBV7-2	-	CASSFRLSGGATDTQYF
TRBV11-2	-	CASGQVNTEAFF
TRBV5-4	-	CASSIQGVKNTEAFF
TRBV28	-	CASRGAAEESYEQYF
TRBV6-5	-	CASSLEAGAKNIQYF
TRBV5-8	-	CASSFRQGGSPLHF
TRBV5-1	once	CASSLALAGADEQYF
TRBV6-1	-	CASSEVFSGGGGYTF
TRBV25-1	-	CASEGGPGTGELFF
TRBV9	once	CASSARGSGAAGNTIYF
TRBV7-9	-	CASSLWELADTQYF
TRBV5-1	-	CASSYRGQGSTDTQYF
TRBV15	once	CATSLQQGHEQYF
TRBV7-2	-	CASSFSGTQYF
TRBV7-9	-	CASSFTQGFEAFF
TRBV5-4	-	CASSLPGQVRDTEAFF
TRBV5-1	-	CASSWSGTGIETQYF
TRBV6-5	-	CASSYTVNYGYTF
TRBV7-9	-	CASSLILAGGSYEQYF
TRBV27	once	CASSLSRGGSGNTIYF
TRBV25-1	-	CASSAAGTGTGNTIYF
TRBV27	-	CASSSQGIYEQYF
TRBV5-1	-	CASSPAGGNTEAFF
TRBV19	-	CASSIVAENYGYTF
TRBV5-4	-	CASSLGTSGGSYEQYF
TRBV6-5	-	CASSYPPSGNTIYF
TRBV7-8	-	CASSLAPGAAYEQYF
TRBV7-2	-	CASSFKTGSYEQYF
TRBV11-2	-	CASSLGTQETQYF
TRBV19	-	CASSSGTLGEKLFF
TRBV11-2	-	CASSSSTDTQYF
TRBV19	few	CASSLRGNTEAFF
TRBV5-5	-	CASSLVLWYEQYF
TRBV6-1	-	CASKTPSGGRSEQFF
TRBV2	once	CASGQGAEQYF